One sample yielded the 20 T cell receptor beta chains listed below, sequenced in a study. TCRdb reanalysed the 5' RACE reads using MiXCR and keeps one entry per CDR3 protein. The sample includes approximately 44,000 distinct CDR3 sequences, 25% to 30% of them seen just once. Material: memory CD4+ T cells sorted from a lymph node. Subset reported: memory CD4+ T cells, CD4+CD45RO+CD25-. The receptors come from a female donor with breast cancer.

This clonotype has only a few counts. The chain has TRBV9 and TRBJ1-4; no clear D. The CDR3 consists of 13 residues. Germline CDR1 is SGDLS and CDR2 is YYNGEE. Between the trimmed V and J ends, which lost 7 bases and 10 bases, there was a span of 17 bases. CDR3 sequence reads: CASGWAAAGKLFF. The CDR3, as DNA: TGTGCCAGCGGATGGGCAGCGGCCGGAAAACTGTTTTTT. The entire variable domain, with the rest obtained from reference TRBV9 and TRBJ1-4, is as follows: DSGVTQTPKHLITATGQRVTLRCSPRSGDLSVYWYQQSLDQGLQFLIQYYNGEERAKGNILERFSAQQFPDLHSELNLSSLELGDSALYFCASGWAAAGKLFFGSGTQLSVL.

This rearrangement joins TRBV29-1 to TRBJ2-1, with D hard to call. The CDR3 contains 13 residues. With 5 bases removed from V and 0 bases from J, the gap between germline ends came to 8 bases. Germline V gives CDR1 SQVTM, CDR2 ANQGSEA. The CDR3, as DNA: TGCAGCGTTTGGCGGACCTCCTACAATGAGCAGTTCTTC. Amino acids: CSVWRTSYNEQFF.

This clonotype was detected ten times or more. V is TRBV29-1 and J is TRBJ2-5; perhaps TRBD2 as D (7 bases). Germline CDR1 SQVTM, CDR2 ANQGSEA. The CDR3 has 13 amino acids. The CDR3 DNA sequence: TGCAGTGCCACCCGGGGGGCAAGAGAGACCCAGTACTTC. Translated, it gives CSATRGARETQYF. Variable domain in full (rest from reference TRBV29-1 and TRBJ2-5): SAVISQKPSRDICQRGTSLTIQCQVDSQVTMMFWYRQQPGQSLTLIATANQGSEATYESGFVIDKFPISRPNLTFSTLTVSNMSPEDSSIYLCSATRGARETQYFGPGTRLLVL.

The V and J genes are TRBV5-4 and TRBJ2-5, with 9 positions matching TRBD2. The CDR3 runs 15 residues. Germline CDR1 is SGHNT and CDR2 is YYREEE (reference sequence). After removal of 1 base from V and 0 bases from J, the junction contained 1 base not matched to a gene. The CDR3 region has the DNA TGTGCCAGCAGCTTGACTAGCGGGTACCAAGAGACCCAGTACTTC. This translates into CASSLTSGYQETQYF.

This clonotype turned up a few times. V usage is TRBV24-1 and J usage is TRBJ2-1; D gene unclear. The CDR3 sequence is 14 residues long. Germline loops: CDR1 KGHDR, CDR2 SFDVKD. V was clipped by 4 bases and J by 4 bases, with 10 bases between them. The CDR3 reads CATSDRRAYNEQFF. CDR3 nucleotides: TGTGCCACCAGTGACCGACGAGCATACAATGAGCAGTTCTTC.

This clonotype was counted once. The junction departs from germline at one end; a sequencing error may be responsible. V and J are TRBV5-1 and TRBJ2-2; 7 bases map to TRBD1. The germline V gene has CDR1 SGHRS and CDR2 YFSETQ. The CDR3 is made up of 14 amino acids. CDR3 bases: TGCGACAGCAGCCCCGGACAGGACTTGGGGGAGCTGTTTTTT. Encoded protein: CDSSPGQDLGELFF.

In this sample, this clonotype turned up a few times. V gene TRBV3-1 combines with J gene TRBJ2-3; 8 bases align to TRBD1. The CDR3 runs to 15 residues. Germline V gene sequence: CDR1 LGHDT, CDR2 YNNKEL (reference sequence). J lost 1 base, V lost 6 bases, and 6 bases had no gene match. CDR3 sequence (DNA): TGTGCCAGCAGGGAACAGGGGGGCGGCACAGATACGCAGTATTTT. It yields the protein CASREQGGGTDTQYF.

This clonotype was detected a few times. This chain joins TRBV6-5 and TRBJ2-2, with TRBD1 matching over 8 bases. The V gene's germline CDR1 is MNHEY and CDR2 SVGAGI. V lost 4 bases, J lost 5 bases, and 3 bases stayed unmatched. The CDR3 has 14 amino acids. Written as DNA, the CDR3 is TGTGCCAGCAGTTCTACAGGGGGGACCGGGGAGCTGTTTTTT. Translating it yields CASSSTGGTGELFF.

The V call is TRBV27, the J call TRBJ2-7; 7 nucleotides match TRBD2. With V trimmed by 6 bases and J by 3 bases, 5 bases remained unmatched. The germline gives CDR1 MNHEY, CDR2 SMNVEV (reference sequence). The CDR3 is 13 amino acids. The CDR3 sequence: CASRSGNYYEQYF. The CDR3, as DNA: TGTGCCAGCAGGAGCGGGAACTACTACGAGCAGTACTTC.

This clonotype has only a few counts. The chain combines TRBV3-1 with TRBJ2-5; no definite D call. V lost 2 bases and J lost 5, with 12 bases in between. The germline V gene has CDR1 LGHDT and CDR2 YNNKEL (reference sequence). The CDR3 consists of 14 residues. The CDR3 loop is CASSQFTGSETQYF. The CDR3 bases are TGTGCCAGCAGCCAATTTACCGGGTCGGAGACCCAGTACTTC.

The chain combines TRBV5-1 with TRBJ2-1; 9 nucleotides align to TRBD1. The CDR3 sequence is 12 residues long. With 7 bases clipped from V and 9 bases from J, the junction kept 5 bases outside the gene matches. The V gene's germline CDR1 is SGHRS and CDR2 YFSETQ. The CDR3 sequence is CASLQGAGEQFF. The CDR3, as DNA: TGCGCCAGCCTACAGGGGGCGGGTGAGCAGTTCTTC.

About this clonotype itself: This may stem from a read error, because a much larger clone lies one nucleotide away. The V call is TRBV7-9, the J call TRBJ2-5; TRBD2 is a possible D gene (5 bases). The CDR3 runs to 16 residues. CDR1 and CDR2 (germline): SEHNR, FQNEAQ (reference sequence). V shed 5 bases and J shed 2 bases, with 18 bases lying between them. The CDR3 spells CASSPPRGYGQETQYF. The DNA for the CDR3 is TGTGCCAGCAGCCCTCCCCGGGGTTACGGTCAAGAGACCCAGTACTTC.

The sample holds a few counts of this clonotype. V and J are TRBV20-1 and TRBJ2-2; TRBD2 aligns across 8 bases. With V trimmed by 0 bases and J by 5 bases, 8 bases remained unmatched. Germline lookup yields CDR1 DFQATT and CDR2 SNEGSKA (reference sequence). The CDR3 totals 16 residues. The CDR3 sequence: CSARDLGAGETGELFF. The DNA for the CDR3 is TGCAGTGCTAGAGATTTGGGAGCGGGAGAGACCGGGGAGCTGTTTTTT.

The V gene is TRBV3-1, the J gene TRBJ2-7, with unresolved D. The CDR3 covers 11 residues. Trimming cost V 1 base and J 6 bases, with 4 bases left between them. Germline V lookup: CDR1 LGHDT, CDR2 YNNKEL (reference sequence). In nucleotides, the CDR3 is TGTGCCAGCAGCCAAGGGGCCGAGCAGTACTTC. Amino acid sequence: CASSQGAEQYF.

This clonotype was picked up a small number of times. No conserved phenylalanine or tryptophan ends this CDR3, so it is likely a read error. The DNA is left out, because the CDR3 cannot be placed on it with certainty; the CDR3 is given as TCRdb lists it. The chain combines TRBV11-2 with TRBJ2-3; the table's D call, TRBD2, was not checked against the DNA. 13 amino acids form the CDR3, both terminal residues included. Germline-derived CDR1 and CDR2 are SGHAT and FQNNGV. CDR3 sequence: CASSSMYGLAEIL.

This rearrangement joins TRBV28 to TRBJ1-1, with D unclear. CDR1 is MDHEN, CDR2 SYDVKM, per germline. This CDR3 comprises 15 residues. V gave up 6 bases and J gave up 0 bases, with 14 bases separating them. Here the CDR3 reads CASRVTERMNTEAFF. The CDR3 DNA reads TGTGCCAGCAGGGTCACCGAGCGCATGAACACTGAAGCTTTCTTT.

This clonotype was detected a few times. The CDR3 protein is CASSLAAGRDSYEQYF. DNA for the CDR3: TGTGCCAGCAGTTTGGCGGCCGGGAGAGACTCCTACGAGCAGTACTTC. The J gene is TRBJ2-7, the V gene TRBV28; tentative D call: TRBD2 (6 bases). This CDR3 comprises 16 residues. With 3 bases removed from V and 0 bases from J, the gap between germline ends came to 15 bases. From germline, CDR1 is MDHEN and CDR2 SYDVKM.

This clonotype was counted only a few times. This rearrangement joins TRBV12-3 or TRBV12-4 to TRBJ1-4; D gene uncertain. The CDR3 runs 17 residues. V gave up 3 bases and J gave up 8 bases, with 22 bases separating them. CDR3 sequence: CASSLGKPSTSREKLFF. The CDR3 DNA is TGTGCCAGCAGTTTGGGCAAGCCAAGTACCTCGCGGGAAAAACTGTTTTTT.

The chain uses TRBV4-1 and TRBJ2-1, with D tentatively TRBD1 or TRBD2 (6 bases each). The V end was cut by 3 bases, the J end by 7 bases, with 25 bases between. There are 18 residues in the CDR3. From germline, CDR1 is MGHRA and CDR2 YSYEKL. This chain's CDR3 is CASSHRPFRGRISNEQFF. DNA for the CDR3: TGCGCCAGCAGCCACCGCCCTTTTCGGGGGCGAATTTCGAATGAGCAGTTCTTC.

The V gene is TRBV12-3 or TRBV12-4, the J gene TRBJ1-5, with TRBD1 matching 11 bases. The ends lost 3 bases at V and 4 bases at J; junction bases unmatched: 5. The CDR3 is 16 amino acids. In DNA form, the CDR3 reads TGTGCCAGCAGTTTGGGGGACAGGGGGATGAATCAGCCCCAGCATTTT. As protein: CASSLGDRGMNQPQHF.